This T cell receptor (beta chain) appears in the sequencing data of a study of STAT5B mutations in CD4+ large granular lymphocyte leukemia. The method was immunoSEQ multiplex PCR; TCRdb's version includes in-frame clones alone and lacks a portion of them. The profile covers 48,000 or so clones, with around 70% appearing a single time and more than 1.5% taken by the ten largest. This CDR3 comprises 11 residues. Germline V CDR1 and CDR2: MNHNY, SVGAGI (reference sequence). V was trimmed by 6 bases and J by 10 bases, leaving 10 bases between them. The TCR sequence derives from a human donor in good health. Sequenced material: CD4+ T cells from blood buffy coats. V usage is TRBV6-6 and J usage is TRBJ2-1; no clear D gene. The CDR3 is CASSQLREQFF. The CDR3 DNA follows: TGTGCCAGCAGCCAGCTCCGAGAGCAGTTCTTC.